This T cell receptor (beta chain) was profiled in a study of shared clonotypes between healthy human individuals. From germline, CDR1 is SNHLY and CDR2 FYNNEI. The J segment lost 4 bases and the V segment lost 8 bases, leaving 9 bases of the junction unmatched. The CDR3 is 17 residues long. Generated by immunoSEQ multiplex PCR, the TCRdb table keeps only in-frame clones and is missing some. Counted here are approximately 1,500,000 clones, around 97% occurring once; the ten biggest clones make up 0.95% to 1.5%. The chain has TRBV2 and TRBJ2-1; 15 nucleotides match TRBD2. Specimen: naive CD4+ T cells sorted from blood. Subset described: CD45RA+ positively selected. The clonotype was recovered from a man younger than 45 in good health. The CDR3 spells CASAGLAGGRQYNEQFF. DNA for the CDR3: TGTGCCAGCGCCGGACTAGCGGGAGGGCGCCAGTACAATGAGCAGTTCTTC.